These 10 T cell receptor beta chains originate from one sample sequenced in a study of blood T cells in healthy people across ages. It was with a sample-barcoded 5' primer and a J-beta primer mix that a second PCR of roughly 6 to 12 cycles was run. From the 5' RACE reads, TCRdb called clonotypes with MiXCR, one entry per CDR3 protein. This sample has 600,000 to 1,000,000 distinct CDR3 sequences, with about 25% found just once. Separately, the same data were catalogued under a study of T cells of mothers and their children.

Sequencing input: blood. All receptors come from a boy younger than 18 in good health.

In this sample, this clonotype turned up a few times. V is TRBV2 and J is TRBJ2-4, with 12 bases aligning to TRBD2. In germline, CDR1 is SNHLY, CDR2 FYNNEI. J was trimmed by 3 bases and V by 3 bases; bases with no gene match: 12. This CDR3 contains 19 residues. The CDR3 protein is CASSDQASGGAKGKNIQYF. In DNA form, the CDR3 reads TGTGCCAGCAGTGACCAGGCTAGCGGGGGGGCCAAGGGCAAAAACATTCAGTACTTC.

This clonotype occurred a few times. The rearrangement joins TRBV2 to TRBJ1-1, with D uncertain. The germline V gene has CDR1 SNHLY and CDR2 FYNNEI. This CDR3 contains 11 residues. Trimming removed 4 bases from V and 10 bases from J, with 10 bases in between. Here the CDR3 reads CASSGNAGAFF. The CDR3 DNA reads TGTGCCAGCAGTGGAAACGCTGGAGCTTTCTTT.

The CDR3, as DNA: TGCGCCAGCAGCTTCGGGACAGGGGGCGGCGAGCAGTTCTTC. Translating it yields CASSFGTGGGEQFF. V is TRBV5-1 and J is TRBJ2-5; 12 nucleotides match TRBD1. The J call may be mistaken, given a closer DNA end match to TRBJ2-1. CDR3 size: 14 residues. Germline assignment: CDR1 SGHRS and CDR2 YFSETQ.

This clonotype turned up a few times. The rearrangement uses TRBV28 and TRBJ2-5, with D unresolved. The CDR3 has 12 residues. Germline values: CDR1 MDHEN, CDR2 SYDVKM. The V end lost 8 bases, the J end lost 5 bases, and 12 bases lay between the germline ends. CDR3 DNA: TGTGCCAGCGGAATAGCCCCGGAGACCCAGTACTTC. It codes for CASGIAPETQYF.

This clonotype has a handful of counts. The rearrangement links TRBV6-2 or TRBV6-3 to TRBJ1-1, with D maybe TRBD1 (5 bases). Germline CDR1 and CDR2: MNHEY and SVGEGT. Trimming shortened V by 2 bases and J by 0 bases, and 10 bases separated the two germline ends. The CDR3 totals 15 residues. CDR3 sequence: CASSYGGFMNTEAFF. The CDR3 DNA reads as TGTGCCAGCAGTTACGGGGGGTTCATGAACACTGAAGCTTTCTTT.

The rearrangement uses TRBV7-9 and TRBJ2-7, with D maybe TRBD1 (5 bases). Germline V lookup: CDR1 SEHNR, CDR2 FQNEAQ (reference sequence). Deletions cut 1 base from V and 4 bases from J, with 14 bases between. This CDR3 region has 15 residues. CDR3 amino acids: CASSLDETGTYEQYF. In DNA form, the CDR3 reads TGTGCCAGCAGCTTAGACGAAACAGGAACTTACGAGCAGTACTTC. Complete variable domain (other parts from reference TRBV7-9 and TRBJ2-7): DTGVSQNPRHKITKRGQNVTFRCDPISEHNRLYWYRQTLGQGPEFLTYFQNEAQLEKSRLLSDRFSAERPKGSFSTLEIQRTEQGDSAMYLCASSLDETGTYEQYFGPGTRLTVT.

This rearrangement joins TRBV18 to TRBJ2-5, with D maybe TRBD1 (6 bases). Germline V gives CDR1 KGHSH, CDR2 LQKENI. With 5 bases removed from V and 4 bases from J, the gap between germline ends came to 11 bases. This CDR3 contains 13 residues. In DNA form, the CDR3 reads TGTGCCAGCTCAGCGAACAGGGTAGAGACCCAGTACTTC. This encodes CASSANRVETQYF.

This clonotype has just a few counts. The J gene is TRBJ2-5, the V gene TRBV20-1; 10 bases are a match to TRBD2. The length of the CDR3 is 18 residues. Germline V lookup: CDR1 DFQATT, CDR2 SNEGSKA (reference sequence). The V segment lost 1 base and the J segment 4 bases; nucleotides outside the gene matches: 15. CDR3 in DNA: TGCAGTGCTAGAGGCCCAGGTGGAGCGGGAGGGCCGGGAGAGACCCAGTACTTC. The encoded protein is CSARGPGGAGGPGETQYF.

The CDR3 DNA reads as TGTGCCAGCTCACCTACCGGGACAGACAATCAGCCCCAGCATTTT. Encoded protein: CASSPTGTDNQPQHF. The V call is TRBV18, the J call TRBJ1-5; TRBD1 aligns across 7 bases. CDR1 is KGHSH and CDR2 is LQKENI in the germline V gene. The CDR3 has 15 residues. Losses at the gene ends were 3 bases for V and 3 bases for J; bases not matched to a gene: 5.

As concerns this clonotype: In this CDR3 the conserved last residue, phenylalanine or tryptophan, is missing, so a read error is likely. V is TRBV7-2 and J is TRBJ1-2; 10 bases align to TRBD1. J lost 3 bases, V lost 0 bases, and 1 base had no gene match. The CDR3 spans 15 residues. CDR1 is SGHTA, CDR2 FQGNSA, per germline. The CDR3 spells CASSLATGGYYGYTI. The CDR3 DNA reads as TGTGCCAGCAGCTTAGCGACAGGGGGCTACTATGGCTACACCATC.